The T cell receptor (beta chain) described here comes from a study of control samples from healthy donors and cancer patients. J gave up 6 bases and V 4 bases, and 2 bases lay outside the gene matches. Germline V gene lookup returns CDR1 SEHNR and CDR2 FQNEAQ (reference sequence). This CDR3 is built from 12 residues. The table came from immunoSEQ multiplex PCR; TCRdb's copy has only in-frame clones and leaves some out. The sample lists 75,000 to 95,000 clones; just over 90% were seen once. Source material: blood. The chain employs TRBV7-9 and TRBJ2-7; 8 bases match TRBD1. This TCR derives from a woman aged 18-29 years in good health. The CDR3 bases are TGTGCCAGCAGCTGGGGGACAGGCGAGCAGTACTTC. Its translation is CASSWGTGEQYF. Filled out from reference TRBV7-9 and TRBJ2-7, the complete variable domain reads DTGVSQNPRHKITKRGQNVTFRCDPISEHNRLYWYRQTLGQGPEFLTYFQNEAQLEKSRLLSDRFSAERPKGSFSTLEIQRTEQGDSAMYLCASSWGTGEQYFGPGTRLTVT.